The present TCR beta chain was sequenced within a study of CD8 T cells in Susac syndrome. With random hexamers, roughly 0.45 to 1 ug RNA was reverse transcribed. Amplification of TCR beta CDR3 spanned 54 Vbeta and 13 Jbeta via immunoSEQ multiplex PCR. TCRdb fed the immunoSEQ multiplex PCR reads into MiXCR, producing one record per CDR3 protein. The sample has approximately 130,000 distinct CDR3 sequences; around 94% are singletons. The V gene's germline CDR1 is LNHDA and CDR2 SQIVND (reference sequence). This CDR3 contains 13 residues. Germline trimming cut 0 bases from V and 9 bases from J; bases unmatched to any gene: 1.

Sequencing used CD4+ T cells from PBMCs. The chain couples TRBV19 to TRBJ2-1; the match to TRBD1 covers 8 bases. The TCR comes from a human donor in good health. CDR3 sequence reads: CASSIDDRGEQFF. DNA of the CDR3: TGTGCCAGTAGTATAGACGACAGGGGTGAGCAGTTCTTC.